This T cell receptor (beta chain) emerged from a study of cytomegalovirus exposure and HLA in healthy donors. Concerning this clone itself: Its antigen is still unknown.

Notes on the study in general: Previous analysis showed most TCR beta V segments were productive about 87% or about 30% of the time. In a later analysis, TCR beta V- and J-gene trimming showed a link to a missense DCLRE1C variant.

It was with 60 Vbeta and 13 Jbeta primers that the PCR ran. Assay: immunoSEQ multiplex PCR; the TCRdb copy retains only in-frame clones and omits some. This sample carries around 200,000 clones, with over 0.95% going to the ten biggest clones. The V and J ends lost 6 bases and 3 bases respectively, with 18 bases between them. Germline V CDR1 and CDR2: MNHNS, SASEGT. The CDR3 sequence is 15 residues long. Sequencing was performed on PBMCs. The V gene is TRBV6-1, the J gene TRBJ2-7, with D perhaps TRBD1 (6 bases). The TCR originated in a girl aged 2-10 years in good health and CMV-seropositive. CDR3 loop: CASRQDGQFNYEQYF. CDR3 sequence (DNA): TGTGCCAGCAGACAAGACGGACAGTTTAACTACGAGCAGTACTTC.